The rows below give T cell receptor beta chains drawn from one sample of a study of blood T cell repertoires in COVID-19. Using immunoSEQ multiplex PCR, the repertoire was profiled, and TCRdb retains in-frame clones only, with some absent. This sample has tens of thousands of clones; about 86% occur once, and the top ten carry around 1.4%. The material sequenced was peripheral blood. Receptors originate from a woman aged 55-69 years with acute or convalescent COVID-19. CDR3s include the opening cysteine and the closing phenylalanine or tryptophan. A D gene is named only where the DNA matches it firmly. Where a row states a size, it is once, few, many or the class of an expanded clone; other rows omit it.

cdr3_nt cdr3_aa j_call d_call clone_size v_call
TGTGCCAGCAGTTTAATAGGGGTCCACGAGCAGTACTTC CASSLIGVHEQYF TRBJ2-7 - - TRBV27
TGTGCCAGCAGCTTGACAGGGGGCAATGGCTACACCTTC CASSLTGGNGYTF TRBJ1-2 TRBD1 - TRBV7-3
TGTGCCAGCAGTTACGGTCGCGCAGGGGGCATGGGCTACACCTTC CASSYGRAGGMGYTF TRBJ1-2 TRBD1 - TRBV6-5
TGTGCCTGCGGACAGGGGGCTTCACCCCTCCACTTT CACGQGASPLHF TRBJ1-6 TRBD1 - TRBV30
TGTGCCAGCAGGCAATCAGGGACAGGGACCTATGGCTACACCTTC CASRQSGTGTYGYTF TRBJ1-2 TRBD1 - TRBV6-5
TGTGCCAGTAGGACTACTAGCGGGAGCTTAGAGCAGTACTTC CASRTTSGSLEQYF TRBJ2-7 TRBD2 - TRBV19
TGTGCCAGCAGCTTCCTACTCACAGGGGACTACGAGCAGTACTTC CASSFLLTGDYEQYF TRBJ2-7 TRBD1 - TRBV7-9
TGTGCCAGCAGTTCATACAGGGGGCATGGCTACACCTTC CASSSYRGHGYTF TRBJ1-2 TRBD1 - TRBV28
TGTGCCAGCAGCGTTAAAGGGGTGGGCGAGCAGTACTTC CASSVKGVGEQYF TRBJ2-7 - - TRBV9
TGTGCCACCAGCTTACAGGCAAATCAGCCCCAGCATTTT CATSLQANQPQHF TRBJ1-5 - - TRBV24-1
TGTGCCAGCTCACTCCCGGACACTTTCGCCGAGCAGTACTTC CASSLPDTFAEQYF TRBJ2-7 - once TRBV18
TGTGCCAGCAGCTTAACGAGTCAAGGGGGTCTGATCACAGATACGCAGTATTTT CASSLTSQGGLITDTQYF TRBJ2-3 - - TRBV7-3
TGCGCCAGCAGCTTGACAGGGGGCAACACCGGGGAGCTGTTTTTT CASSLTGGNTGELFF TRBJ2-2 TRBD1 - TRBV5-1
TGTGCCAGCAGCCGGACAGGGCCCGCCGAAAAACTGTTTTTT CASSRTGPAEKLFF TRBJ1-4 TRBD1 - TRBV5-4
TGTGCCACCAGCGGCGGACAGATGAACACTGAAGCTTTCTTT CATSGGQMNTEAFF TRBJ1-1 - - TRBV15
TGTGCCAGCAGCTCCGCTAGCGGGAGGGCCCTCTACAATGAGCAGTTCTTC CASSSASGRALYNEQFF TRBJ2-1 TRBD2 once TRBV7-3
TGTGCCAGCAGTGAGCACTCCGAGGATAGGCAGTTCTTC CASSEHSEDRQFF TRBJ2-1 - - TRBV6-1
TGTGCCAGCAGTGAAGCGATCGGGCAGGGGGTGGCCAATCAGCCCCAGCATTTT CASSEAIGQGVANQPQHF TRBJ1-5 TRBD1 - TRBV6-1
TGTGCCATCAGGCAGGGGGCAGACTATGGCTACACCTTC CAIRQGADYGYTF TRBJ1-2 TRBD1 - TRBV10-3
TGTGCCAGCAGCGTGAGGGAAAACTATGGCTACACCTTC CASSVRENYGYTF TRBJ1-2 - - TRBV5-6
TGTGCCAGCAGCGCCGGACAGTTCCAAGAGACCCAGTACTTC CASSAGQFQETQYF TRBJ2-5 - - TRBV9
TGTGCCAGTAGTAAAGTCGCTCTCGGAGGAGCGGGGGCCACAGATACGCAGTATTTT CASSKVALGGAGATDTQYF TRBJ2-3 TRBD2 - TRBV19
TGTGCCAGCAGCGCCAGACCCGATGCGGTCAGCTACACCTTC CASSARPDAVSYTF TRBJ1-2 - - TRBV9
TGCACCAGCAGCCAGAGGTTACAACTGTTTTTT CTSSQRLQLFF TRBJ1-4 - - TRBV1
TGCGCCAGCAGCCGGACCGGGACTAGCGGGAGCCGATTCTCCTACAATGAGCAGTTCTTC CASSRTGTSGSRFSYNEQFF TRBJ2-1 TRBD2 - TRBV4-1
TGCGCCAGCAGCTTGGAACAGCCTGTCTCTGGAAACACCATATATTTT CASSLEQPVSGNTIYF TRBJ1-3 - - TRBV5-1
TGTGCCAGCAGTTTGAAGGGACAGGCGCCTCCGATTATGAACACTGAAGCTTTCTTT CASSLKGQAPPIMNTEAFF TRBJ1-1 TRBD1 - TRBV6-4
TGTGCCAGCAGCAATTTACAGGGGGCAGGGTATGGCTACACCTTC CASSNLQGAGYGYTF TRBJ1-2 TRBD1 - TRBV14
TGTGCCAGCAGTTCGACTCCCGAGGCCGGCTATGGCTACACCTTC CASSSTPEAGYGYTF TRBJ1-2 - - TRBV28
TGTGCCAGCAGCCAAGATAAGGGGACTAGCGGGAGGTGGGTTACGGTTGATGAGCAGTTCTTC CASSQDKGTSGRWVTVDEQFF TRBJ2-1 TRBD2 - TRBV14
TGTGCCAGCAAGACTAGCCGAAACACCGGGGAGCTGTTTTTT CASKTSRNTGELFF TRBJ2-2 TRBD2 few TRBV3-1/TRBV3-2
TGTGCCAGCAGCGCCAGGACGGGATCGTCCTACAATGAGCAGTTCTTC CASSARTGSSYNEQFF TRBJ2-1 - - TRBV7-3
TGCGCCAGCAGCTTGGGACAGGGAAATTCACCCCTCCACTTT CASSLGQGNSPLHF TRBJ1-6 TRBD1 - TRBV5-1
TGTGCCAGCAGCCAAGTCGCGGGTATGAACACTGAAGCTTTCTTT CASSQVAGMNTEAFF TRBJ1-1 - few TRBV14
TGTGCCAGCACCTCCGGGACAAACCGTCAGCCCCAGCATTTT CASTSGTNRQPQHF TRBJ1-5 - - TRBV2
TGTGCCAGCAGCCAGGGGACAGGGGGTTTCAATCAGCCCCAGCATTTT CASSQGTGGFNQPQHF TRBJ1-5 TRBD1 - TRBV3-1/TRBV3-2
TGCGCCAGCAGCCGGAACGGAGGGGCGGGGAAGGTCGGTACTGAAGCTTTCTTT CASSRNGGAGKVGTEAFF TRBJ1-1 - - TRBV4-1
TGCGCCAGCAGTGAGTTCCCGGGTCCCTATAATTCACCCCTCCACTTT CASSEFPGPYNSPLHF TRBJ1-6 - - TRBV10-2
TGTGCCAGCAGAGACGGGCGGGAGGTACGCACAGATACGCAGTATTTT CASRDGREVRTDTQYF TRBJ2-3 TRBD2 - TRBV27
TGTGCCAGCAGCACATCGGGAGGCTCCTATAATTCACCCCTCCACTTT CASSTSGGSYNSPLHF TRBJ1-6 - - TRBV7-2
TGTGCCAGCAGTGAGGAGCCCTTGGGTAATACGCAGTATTTT CASSEEPLGNTQYF TRBJ2-3 - - TRBV2
TGTGCCAGCAGTCGCATAAGCGCAGATACGCAGTATTTT CASSRISADTQYF TRBJ2-3 - - TRBV28
TGTGCCAGCAGCCAAGATCAGGGGGTGGGTTATGGCTACACCTTC CASSQDQGVGYGYTF TRBJ1-2 TRBD1 few TRBV4-2
TGTGCCAGCAGGTCCCAGGGAAATGAAAAACTGTTTTTT CASRSQGNEKLFF TRBJ1-4 - once TRBV6-5
TGTGCCAGCAGCCCCGTAGCGGGGGGGCTCTCTGAGCAGTTCTTC CASSPVAGGLSEQFF TRBJ2-1 TRBD2 - TRBV3-1/TRBV3-2
TGTGCCAGCAGTGTACAGGGTAGCAATCAGCCCCAGCATTTT CASSVQGSNQPQHF TRBJ1-5 - - TRBV6-1
TGTGCCAGCAGCCCCCGGCAACAGGGGTATCACAATGAGCAGTTCTTC CASSPRQQGYHNEQFF TRBJ2-1 TRBD1 - TRBV14
TGCAGTGCTAGTGGTAGCGGGAGGAACAATGAGCAGTTCTTC CSASGSGRNNEQFF TRBJ2-1 TRBD2 once TRBV20-1
TGTGCCAGCAGCTTGAGGGGACAGTGGGTAGGGGGTAGCAATCAGCCCCAGCATTTT CASSLRGQWVGGSNQPQHF TRBJ1-5 TRBD1 - TRBV5-6
TGTGCCAGCAGCCGGGACAGGGTTCACTACGAGCAGTACTTC CASSRDRVHYEQYF TRBJ2-7 TRBD1 - TRBV11-1
TGTGCCAGCAGCCAGGGGGGGACGGAGACCCAGTACTTC CASSQGGTETQYF TRBJ2-5 TRBD2 - TRBV3-1/TRBV3-2
TGTGCCAGCAGCTCCCATAACGGGAACAATGAGCAGTTCTTC CASSSHNGNNEQFF TRBJ2-1 - - TRBV5-8
TGTGCCAGCAGCGTAGATGGACAGGGGATCGGCGAGCAGTACTTC CASSVDGQGIGEQYF TRBJ2-7 TRBD1 - TRBV9
TGTGCCAGCAGCCTGTTCGACAGGGGGTGGACAGATACGCAGTATTTT CASSLFDRGWTDTQYF TRBJ2-3 TRBD1 - TRBV7-2
TGTGCCAGCAGTGAATCGTGGGTAGGGGCTGCAACTAATGAAAAACTGTTTTTT CASSESWVGAATNEKLFF TRBJ1-4 - - TRBV25-1
TGCGCCAGCAGCCCGGGACAGACAAACACTGAAGCTTTCTTT CASSPGQTNTEAFF TRBJ1-1 TRBD1 - TRBV5-1